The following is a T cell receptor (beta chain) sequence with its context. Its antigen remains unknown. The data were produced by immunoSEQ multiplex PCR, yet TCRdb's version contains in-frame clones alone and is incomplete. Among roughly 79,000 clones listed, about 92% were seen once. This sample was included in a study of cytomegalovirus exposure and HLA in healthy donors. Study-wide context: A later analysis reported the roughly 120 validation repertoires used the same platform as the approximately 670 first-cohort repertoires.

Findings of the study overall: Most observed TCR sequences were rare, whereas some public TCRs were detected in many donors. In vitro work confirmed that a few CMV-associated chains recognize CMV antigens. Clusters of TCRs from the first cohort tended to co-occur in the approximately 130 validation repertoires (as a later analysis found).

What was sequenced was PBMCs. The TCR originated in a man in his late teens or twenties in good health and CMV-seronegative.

The CDR3, as DNA: TGTGCCTGGACTAGATACGGAGTCCGAACTGAAGCTTTCTTT. As protein: CAWTRYGVRTEAFF. V usage is TRBV30 and J usage is TRBJ1-1; no reliable D call. V was shortened by 4 bases and J by 5 bases, with 17 bases between the two germline ends. CDR3 length: 14 amino acids. The germline V gene has CDR1 GTSNPN and CDR2 SVGIG (reference sequence).